The source of this T cell receptor beta chain is a study of long-term antiretroviral therapy in people with HIV. Broader study findings: Controls had broader CDR3 length ranges than HIV repertoires did.

Sequencing relied on immunoSEQ assay v3.0, run at survey level. Sequencing was performed with immunoSEQ multiplex PCR; in TCRdb, only in-frame clones are kept and a portion is missing. This table holds roughly 12,000 clones, approximately 82% found once. Germline-derived CDR1 and CDR2 are SGHTS and YDEGEE. V lost 4 bases and J lost 9, with 20 bases in between. The CDR3 is 16 amino acids. Participants who had HIV were, without exception, treated in the United States. This clone was observed a handful of times. The antigen is unknown. The origin of this receptor is a man in his forties or fifties with HIV. The sample in question was unsorted PBMCs, obtained 1.2 years after starting antiretroviral therapy. The chain joins TRBV5-8 to TRBJ1-6; TRBD1 might be the D (5 bases). CDR3 region: CASSPPRDGWISPLHF. In DNA, the CDR3 is TGTGCCAGCAGCCCACCCCGGGACGGCTGGATTTCACCCCTCCACTTT. The entire variable domain, with the rest obtained from reference TRBV5-8 and TRBJ1-6, is as follows: EAGVTQSPTHLIKTRGQQATLRCSPISGHTSVYWYQQALGLGLQFLLWYDEGEERNRGNFPPRFSGRQFPNYSSELNVNALELEDSALYLCASSPPRDGWISPLHFGNGTRLTVT.